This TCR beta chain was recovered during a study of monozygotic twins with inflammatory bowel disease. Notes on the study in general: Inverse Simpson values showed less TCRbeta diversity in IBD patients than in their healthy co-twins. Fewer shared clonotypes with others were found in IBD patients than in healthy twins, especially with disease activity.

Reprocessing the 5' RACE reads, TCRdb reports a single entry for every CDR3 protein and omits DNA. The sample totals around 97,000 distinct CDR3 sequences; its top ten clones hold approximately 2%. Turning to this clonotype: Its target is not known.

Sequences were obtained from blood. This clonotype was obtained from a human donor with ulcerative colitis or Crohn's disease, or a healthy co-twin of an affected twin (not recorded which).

The CDR3 protein is CASGRTGNYEQYF. J is TRBJ2-7 and V is TRBV27; TCRdb designates TRBD2, a call that cannot be tested without DNA. The CDR3 runs to 13 residues. The V gene's germline CDR1 is MNHEY and CDR2 SMNVEV (reference sequence).